Reported below is one T cell receptor beta chain. This specimen belongs to a study of blood T cell repertoires in COVID-19. The overall study: Samples taken during acute and convalescent COVID-19 were collected in the United States, Italy and Spain.

The cohort comprised adults aged about 18 to 89 years residing in 20 to 30 US areas. Participants were placed into cohorts based on the clinical history they reported. Under the authors' procedure: Researchers report that nucleated cell counts were estimated from reference gene primer amplification. Using immunoSEQ multiplex PCR, the repertoire was profiled, and TCRdb retains in-frame clones only, with some absent. That table gives V, J and clone size, and the DNA gave D and trimming. Found here are 150,000 to 200,000 clones, about 90% of them singletons; the top ten hold 0.95% to 1.5%. V gave up 0 bases and J gave up 7 bases; unmatched junction bases: 4. The length of the CDR3 is 15 residues. Germline-derived CDR1 and CDR2 are SGDLS and YYNGEE.

This TCR was recovered from a human donor with acute COVID-19. The donor label of this sample is uncertain. Source material: PBMCs or T cells enriched from blood (not recorded which). The chain employs TRBV9 and TRBJ2-6; 7 bases fit TRBD1. The CDR3 reads CASSVGGQVANVLTF. The DNA of the CDR3 is TGTGCCAGCAGCGTAGGCGGACAGGTAGCCAACGTCCTGACTTTC.